Many counts were recorded for the clone carrying this T cell receptor (beta chain). Antigen: not known. CDR3 size: 12 residues. Germline lookup yields CDR1 SGHTA and CDR2 FQGNSA. V was trimmed by 3 bases and J by 3 bases, leaving 6 bases between them. The data were obtained in a study of T cell repertoires in cytomegalovirus infection. Turning to the study itself: Public TCR beta signatures provided an indication of both CMV infection and a matching HLA type. The study, taken as a whole, reports: The response measured ex vivo was dominated by TCR beta clonotypes (HLA-C-restricted and CMV-specific). Summed frequency of public TCR beta families distinguished CMV carriers with the relevant HLA.

TCRdb used MiXCR to reprocess the reads, holding one entry per CDR3 protein. The sample records 200,000 to 250,000 distinct CDR3 sequences, roughly an eighth being singletons. This receptor was obtained from a human donor in good health (CMV status not recorded). Some clones in this sample may be carry-over from other donors' samples. The sequencing input was PBMCs. The chain employs TRBV7-2 and TRBJ2-7; D not resolved. CDR3 region: CASSLHLYEQYF. The CDR3 coding sequence is TGTGCCAGCAGCTTGCACCTCTACGAGCAGTACTTC.